A single sample gave rise to the 22 T cell receptor beta chains below, sequenced in a study of T-cell reconstitution after alpha-beta-depleted transplantation in children. It was with unique molecular identifiers that the TCRbeta library was prepared. Using its own MiXCR run on the PCR reads, TCRdb lists one record per CDR3 protein. Of about a million distinct CDR3 sequences in the sample, around 30% were seen once. The sample was PBMCs, mostly from graft donor cells, taken 360 days after TCRalphabeta/CD19-depleted stem cell transplant. These receptors were taken from a boy less than two years old who had a stem cell transplant for SCID, so the T cells may come from the graft donor.

J is TRBJ2-1 and V is TRBV5-1; TRBD2 matches at 8 bases. This CDR3 is built from 13 residues. The V and J ends lost 2 bases and 9 bases, in that order; junction bases with no gene match: 4. Germline V gives CDR1 SGHRS, CDR2 YFSETQ. As DNA, the CDR3 is TGCGCCAGCAGCTTTGGACTAGCACTTGAGCAGTTCTTC. This encodes CASSFGLALEQFF.

In its sample, this clonotype was seen a few times. This rearrangement joins TRBV20-1 to TRBJ2-3; D gene uncertain. Trimming shortened V by 6 bases and J by 10 bases, and 11 bases separated the two germline ends. Germline loops: CDR1 DFQATT, CDR2 SNEGSKA (reference sequence). The CDR3 is 10 residues long. CDR3 in amino acids: CSAPHLAQYF. The CDR3 region has the DNA TGCAGTGCGCCCCATTTAGCGCAGTATTTT.

A remark on this clonotype: The germline gene is not matched at one end of the junction; a read error may be the cause. The rearrangement joins TRBV18 to TRBJ1-2; D not certain. CDR3 length: 12 residues. Per germline, CDR1 KGHSH and CDR2 LQKENI. The CDR3 loop is CASSPPNYGYTF. The CDR3 nucleotides read TGTGCCAGCTCCCCACCGAACTATGGCTACACCTTC.

This rearrangement joins TRBV5-1 to TRBJ2-5; 7 bases agree with TRBD1. The CDR3 totals 18 residues. V lost 0 bases to trimming and J lost 0 bases; unmatched junction nucleotides: 11. Germline V gene sequence: CDR1 SGHRS, CDR2 YFSETQ. CDR3 in amino acids: CASSLEGTVGAYQETQYF. DNA of the CDR3: TGCGCCAGCAGCTTGGAGGGGACAGTGGGGGCCTACCAAGAGACCCAGTACTTC.

The chain's CDR3 is CAWSARRGVWDTQYF. Written as DNA, the CDR3 is TGTGCCTGGAGTGCCCGAAGGGGCGTGTGGGATACGCAGTATTTT. The rearrangement links TRBV30 to TRBJ2-3; D is possibly TRBD1 (5 bases). The CDR3 totals 15 residues. Trimming removed 1 base from V and 6 bases from J, with 17 bases in between. Germline CDR1 and CDR2: GTSNPN and SVGIG (reference sequence).

This rearrangement joins TRBV9 to TRBJ2-2, with a tentative D call TRBD2 (6 bases). CDR3 size: 16 residues. V lost 7 bases to trimming and J lost 4 bases, with 20 bases between them. CDR1 SGDLS and CDR2 YYNGEE come from the germline V gene. CDR3 DNA: TGTGCCAGCTCCCCGGAGGGATTGCTGGGCACCGGGGAGCTGTTTTTT. It codes for CASSPEGLLGTGELFF.

This clonotype was detected many times. V is TRBV10-3 and J is TRBJ2-5; TRBD2 might be the D (7 bases). Germline V gives CDR1 ENHRY, CDR2 SYGVKD. V gave up 6 bases and J gave up 1 base, with 12 bases separating them. The CDR3 spans 14 residues. The CDR3 DNA is TGTGCCATCAGCAGCCGGGGGGCCCAAGAGACCCAGTACTTC. This sequence encodes CAISSRGAQETQYF.

This clonotype was seen a few times. The chain joins TRBV3-1 to TRBJ2-7, with 10 bases fitting TRBD2. V lost 0 bases and J lost 9; bases outside the gene matches: 8. The CDR3 is 15 residues long. Germline V gene data show CDR1 as LGHDT and CDR2 as YNNKEL (reference sequence). DNA for the CDR3: TGTGCCAGCAGCCAAGACGGACTAGCGGTTCAGGGGCAGTACTTC. This sequence encodes CASSQDGLAVQGQYF.

Only a few counts were recorded for this clonotype. V and J are TRBV20-1 and TRBJ2-5; 7 bases agree with TRBD2. Per the germline V gene, CDR1 is DFQATT and CDR2 is SNEGSKA (reference sequence). Trimming cost V 4 bases and J 2 bases; bases outside gene matches: 4. This CDR3 contains 13 residues. CDR3 in DNA: TGCAGTGCTAAGTGGGGGGGGCAAGAGACCCAGTACTTC. Protein: CSAKWGGQETQYF.

The rearrangement joins TRBV29-1 to TRBJ2-5, with D possibly matching TRBD1 (6 bases). The CDR3 spans 11 residues. V was cut by 6 bases and J by 9 bases, with 14 bases left in between. Germline-derived CDR1 and CDR2 are SQVTM and ANQGSEA. DNA for the CDR3: TGCAGCGTGGTCCCACAGGGACCCCAGTACTTC. Amino acid sequence: CSVVPQGPQYF.

This clonotype was seen ten or more times. The V and J genes are TRBV11-2 and TRBJ2-7; 11 nucleotides agree with TRBD1. The germline V gene has CDR1 SGHAT and CDR2 FQNNGV. The trim removed 3 bases at V and 6 bases at J, leaving 4 bases unmatched. The CDR3 runs 14 residues. The CDR3 is CASSLDRGPSEQYF. CDR3 DNA sequence: TGTGCCAGCAGCTTGGACAGGGGGCCGAGCGAGCAGTACTTC.

In its sample, this clonotype was seen a few times. The chain recombines TRBV7-2 with TRBJ2-7; TRBD1 agrees at 9 bases. After removal of 2 bases from V and 6 bases from J, the junction contained 8 bases not matched to a gene. CDR1 and CDR2 (germline): SGHTA, FQGNSA. CDR3 size: 15 residues. Here the CDR3 reads CASSLQGQGYGEQYF. The CDR3 DNA follows: TGTGCCAGCAGCTTACAAGGACAGGGGTATGGCGAGCAGTACTTC. The full variable domain, completed using reference TRBV7-2 and TRBJ2-7, is GAGVSQSPSNKVTEKGKDVELRCDPISGHTALYWYRQSLGQGLEFLIYFQGNSAPDKSGLPSDRFSAERTGGSVSTLTIQRTQQEDSAVYLCASSLQGQGYGEQYFGPGTRLTVT.

The chain carries TRBV7-6 and TRBJ1-2; no reliable D call. Germline V gene lookup returns CDR1 SGHVS and CDR2 FNYEAQ. The V and J ends lost 5 bases and 4 bases respectively, with 14 bases between them. CDR3 length: 14 residues. The CDR3 here is CASSLGGYPYGYTF. The CDR3 region has the DNA TGTGCCAGCAGCCTCGGCGGGTATCCCTATGGCTACACCTTC.

This clonotype came up many times. CDR3 protein: CASSFRHNEQFF. The CDR3 DNA reads as TGTGCCAGCAGCTTTCGGCACAATGAGCAGTTCTTC. The chain links TRBV5-6 to TRBJ2-1, with unresolved D. Germline loops: CDR1 SGHDT, CDR2 YYEEEE. Trimming took 2 bases from V and 5 from J, leaving 5 bases between them. The CDR3 length is 12 residues.

This chain links TRBV11-1 with TRBJ2-3, with TRBD2 identical over 8 bases. The CDR3 spans 16 residues. V was pared by 4 bases and J by 0 bases, with 6 bases of the junction left unmatched. Germline V CDR1 and CDR2: SGHAT, FQDESV (reference sequence). In nucleotides, the CDR3 is TGTGCCAGCAGCTGGCGCGGGGGGCCAAGCACAGATACGCAGTATTTT. The encoded protein is CASSWRGGPSTDTQYF. Complete variable domain (other parts from reference TRBV11-1 and TRBJ2-3): EAEVAQSPRYKITEKSQAVAFWCDPISGHATLYWYRQILGQGPELLVQFQDESVVDDSQLPKDRFSAERLKGVDSTLKIQPAELGDSAMYLCASSWRGGPSTDTQYFGPGTRLTVL.

This rearrangement joins TRBV4-1 to TRBJ2-5, with D unresolved. V lost 1 base and J 2 bases, leaving 11 bases between the germline ends. This CDR3 is built from 15 residues. Germline CDR1 and CDR2: MGHRA and YSYEKL. The CDR3: CASSQGQIDQETQYF. The DNA of the CDR3 is TGCGCCAGCAGCCAAGGGCAGATTGATCAAGAGACCCAGTACTTC.

This clonotype was seen a few times. V is TRBV5-5 and J is TRBJ2-3, with D perhaps TRBD1 (5 bases). CDR1 is SGHKS and CDR2 is YYEKEE in the germline V gene (reference sequence). Trimming took 2 bases from V and 6 from J, leaving 19 bases between them. The length of the CDR3 is 16 residues. The CDR3 DNA reads TGTGCCAGCAGCTTAGTGCAGGGCCCCATGGTGGATACGCAGTATTTT. It is translated as CASSLVQGPMVDTQYF.

V usage is TRBV7-3 and J usage is TRBJ2-1; no firm D call. The CDR3 loop spans 13 amino acids. The ends were cut back, 5 bases at V and 3 bases at J, with 8 bases in the middle. Germline-derived CDR1 and CDR2 are SGHTA and FQGTGA. The CDR3 loop is CASSRFLYNEQFF. The CDR3 DNA sequence: TGTGCCAGCAGCAGATTCCTCTACAATGAGCAGTTCTTC.

The chain has TRBV12-3 or TRBV12-4 and TRBJ1-6; 7 nucleotides agree with TRBD1. The V gene end was trimmed by 7 bases and the J gene end by 7 bases; junction bases not matched to a gene: 13. The CDR3 runs to 16 residues. The CDR3 is CASNLKPAGGNSPLHF. The CDR3 DNA sequence: TGTGCCAGCAACTTAAAACCGGCAGGGGGAAATTCACCCCTCCACTTT.

This clonotype occurred a few times. This chain joins TRBV7-8 and TRBJ2-7; 13 bases are a match to TRBD2. J lost 7 bases, V lost 5 bases, and 11 bases had no gene match. There are 16 residues in the CDR3. The germline V gene has CDR1 SGHVS and CDR2 FQNEAQ. This CDR3 is CASSPRRTSGGEEQYF. For the CDR3, the DNA is TGTGCCAGCAGCCCACGTAGGACTAGCGGGGGTGAAGAGCAGTACTTC.

A few counts support this clonotype. The chain couples TRBV5-1 to TRBJ2-2; 7 bases align to TRBD2. The junction had 10 bases not matched to a gene; V was cut back by 3 bases and J by 5 bases. Germline-derived CDR1 and CDR2 are SGHRS and YFSETQ. The CDR3 is made up of 16 amino acids. The CDR3: CASSSGTAGGTGELFF. The DNA for the CDR3 is TGCGCCAGCAGCTCAGGGACGGCCGGGGGGACCGGGGAGCTGTTTTTT.

The chain combines TRBV6-5 with TRBJ1-1, with 8 bases lining up with TRBD1. J gave up 1 base and V 2 bases, and 6 bases lay outside the gene matches. Germline V gives CDR1 MNHEY, CDR2 SVGAGI. This CDR3 region has 16 residues. The CDR3 reads CASSYMGTGENTEAFF. CDR3 nucleotide sequence: TGTGCCAGCAGTTACATGGGGACAGGAGAGAACACTGAAGCTTTCTTT.